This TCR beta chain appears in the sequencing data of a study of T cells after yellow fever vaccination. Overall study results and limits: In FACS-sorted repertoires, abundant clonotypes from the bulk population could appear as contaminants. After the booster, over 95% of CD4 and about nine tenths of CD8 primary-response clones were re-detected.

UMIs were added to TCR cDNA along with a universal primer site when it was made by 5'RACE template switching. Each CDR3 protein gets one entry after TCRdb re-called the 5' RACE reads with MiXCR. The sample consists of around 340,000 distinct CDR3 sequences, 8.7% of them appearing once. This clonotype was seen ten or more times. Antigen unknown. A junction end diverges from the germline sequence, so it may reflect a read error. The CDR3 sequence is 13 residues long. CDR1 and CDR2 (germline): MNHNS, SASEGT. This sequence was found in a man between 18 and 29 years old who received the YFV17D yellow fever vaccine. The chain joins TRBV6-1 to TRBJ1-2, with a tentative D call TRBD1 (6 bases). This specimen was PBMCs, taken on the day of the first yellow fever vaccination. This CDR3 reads CASSPGADYGYTF. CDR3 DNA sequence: TGCGCCAGCAGTCCGGGGGCCGACTATGGCTACACCTTC.